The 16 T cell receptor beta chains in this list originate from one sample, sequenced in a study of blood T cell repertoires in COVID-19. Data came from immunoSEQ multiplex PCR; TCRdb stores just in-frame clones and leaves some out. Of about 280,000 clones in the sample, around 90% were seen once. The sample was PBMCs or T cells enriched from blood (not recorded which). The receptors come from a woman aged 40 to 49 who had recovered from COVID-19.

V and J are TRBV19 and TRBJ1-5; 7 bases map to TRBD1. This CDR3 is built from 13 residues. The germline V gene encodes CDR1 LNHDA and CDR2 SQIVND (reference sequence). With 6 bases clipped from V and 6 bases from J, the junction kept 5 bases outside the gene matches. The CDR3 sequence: CASRDRAPQPQHF. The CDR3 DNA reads TGTGCCAGTAGAGACAGGGCCCCTCAGCCCCAGCATTTT. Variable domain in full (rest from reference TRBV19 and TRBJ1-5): DGGITQSPKYLFRKEGQNVTLSCEQNLNHDAMYWYRQDPGQGLRLIYYSQIVNDFQKGDIAEGYSVSREKKESFPLTVTSAQKNPTAFYLCASRDRAPQPQHFGDGTRLSIL.

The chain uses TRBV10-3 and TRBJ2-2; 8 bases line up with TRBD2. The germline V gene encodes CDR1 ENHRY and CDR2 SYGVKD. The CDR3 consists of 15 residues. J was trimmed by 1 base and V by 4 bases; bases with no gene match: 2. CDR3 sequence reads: CAISASGRNTGELFF. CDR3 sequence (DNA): TGTGCCATCAGTGCAAGCGGGAGGAACACCGGGGAGCTGTTTTTT.

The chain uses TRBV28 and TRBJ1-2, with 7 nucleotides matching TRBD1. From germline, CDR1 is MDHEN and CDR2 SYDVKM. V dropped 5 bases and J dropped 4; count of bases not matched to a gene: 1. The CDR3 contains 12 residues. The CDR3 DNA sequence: TGTGCCAGCAGTAGGGGGCCCTATGGCTACACCTTC. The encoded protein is CASSRGPYGYTF.

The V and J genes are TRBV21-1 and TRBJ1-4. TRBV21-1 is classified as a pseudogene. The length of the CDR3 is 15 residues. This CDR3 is CASRCGPGKNEKLFF. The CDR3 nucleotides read TGTGCCAGCAGATGTGGACCCGGGAAAAATGAAAAACTGTTTTTT.

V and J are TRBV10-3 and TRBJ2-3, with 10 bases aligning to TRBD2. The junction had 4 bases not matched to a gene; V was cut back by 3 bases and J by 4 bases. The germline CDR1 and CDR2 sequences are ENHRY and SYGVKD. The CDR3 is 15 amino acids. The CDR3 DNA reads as TGTGCCATCAGTGACCAGCGGGAGGGGGCAGATACGCAGTATTTT. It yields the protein CAISDQREGADTQYF.

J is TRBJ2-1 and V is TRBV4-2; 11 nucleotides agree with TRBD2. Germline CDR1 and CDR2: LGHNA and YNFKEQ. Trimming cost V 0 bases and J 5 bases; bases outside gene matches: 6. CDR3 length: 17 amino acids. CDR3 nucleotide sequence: TGTGCCAGCAGCCAAGAAGCGACTAGCGGGATAAACAATGAGCAGTTCTTC. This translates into CASSQEATSGINNEQFF.

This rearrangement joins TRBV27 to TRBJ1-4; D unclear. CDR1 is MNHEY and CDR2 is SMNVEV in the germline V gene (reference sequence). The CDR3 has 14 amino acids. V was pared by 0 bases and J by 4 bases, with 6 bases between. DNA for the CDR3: TGTGCCAGCAGTTTATCCCGTAATAATGAAAAACTGTTTTTT. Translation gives CASSLSRNNEKLFF.

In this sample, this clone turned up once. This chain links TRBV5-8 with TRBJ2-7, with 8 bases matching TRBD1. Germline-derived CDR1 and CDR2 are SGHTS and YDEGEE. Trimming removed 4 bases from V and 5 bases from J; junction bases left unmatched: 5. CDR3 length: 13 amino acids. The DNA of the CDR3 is TGTGCCAGCAGCCGACAGGGGATGAACGAGCAGTACTTC. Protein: CASSRQGMNEQYF.

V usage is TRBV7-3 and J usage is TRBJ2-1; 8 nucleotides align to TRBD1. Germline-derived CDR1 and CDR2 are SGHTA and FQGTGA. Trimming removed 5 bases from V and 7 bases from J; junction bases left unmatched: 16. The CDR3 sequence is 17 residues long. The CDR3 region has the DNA TGTGCCAGCAGCCCATTCCCTTCAGGGACAGGTCGTAATGAGCAGTTCTTC. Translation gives CASSPFPSGTGRNEQFF.

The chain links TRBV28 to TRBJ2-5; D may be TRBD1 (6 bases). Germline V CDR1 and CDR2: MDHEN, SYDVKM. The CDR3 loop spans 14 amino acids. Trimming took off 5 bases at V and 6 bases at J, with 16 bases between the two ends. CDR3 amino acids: CASSPGEGVKTQYF. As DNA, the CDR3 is TGTGCCAGCAGTCCCGGTGAGGGGGTGAAGACCCAGTACTTC.

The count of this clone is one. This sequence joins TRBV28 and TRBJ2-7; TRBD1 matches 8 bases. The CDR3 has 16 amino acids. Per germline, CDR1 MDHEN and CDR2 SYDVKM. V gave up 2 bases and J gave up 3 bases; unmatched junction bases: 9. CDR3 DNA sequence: TGTGCCAGCAGTTTACCAACCAGGGGGCTTAACTACGAGCAGTACTTC. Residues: CASSLPTRGLNYEQYF.

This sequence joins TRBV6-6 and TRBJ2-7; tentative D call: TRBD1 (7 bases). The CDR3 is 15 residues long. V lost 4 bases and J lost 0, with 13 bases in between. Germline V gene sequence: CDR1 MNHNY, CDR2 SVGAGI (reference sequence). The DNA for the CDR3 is TGTGCCAGCAGTTTCCAGGGGGGCCTCTCCTACGAGCAGTACTTC. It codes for CASSFQGGLSYEQYF.

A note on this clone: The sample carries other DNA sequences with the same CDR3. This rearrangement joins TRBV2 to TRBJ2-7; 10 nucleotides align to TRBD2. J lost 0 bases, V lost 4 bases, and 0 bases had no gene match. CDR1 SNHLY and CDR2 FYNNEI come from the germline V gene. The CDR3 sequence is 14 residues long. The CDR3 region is CASSGTSGSYEQYF. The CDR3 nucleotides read TGTGCCAGCAGTGGGACTAGCGGCTCCTACGAGCAGTACTTC.

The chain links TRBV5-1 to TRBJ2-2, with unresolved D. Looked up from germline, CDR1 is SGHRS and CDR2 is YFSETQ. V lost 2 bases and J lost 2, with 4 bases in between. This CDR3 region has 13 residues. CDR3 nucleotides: TGCGCCAGCAGCTTCCATAACACCGGGGAGCTGTTTTTT. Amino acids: CASSFHNTGELFF. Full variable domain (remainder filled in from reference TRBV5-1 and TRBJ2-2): KAGVTQTPRYLIKTRGQQVTLSCSPISGHRSVSWYQQTPGQGLQFLFEYFSETQRNKGNFPGRFSGRQFSNSRSEMNVSTLELGDSALYLCASSFHNTGELFFGEGSRLTVL.

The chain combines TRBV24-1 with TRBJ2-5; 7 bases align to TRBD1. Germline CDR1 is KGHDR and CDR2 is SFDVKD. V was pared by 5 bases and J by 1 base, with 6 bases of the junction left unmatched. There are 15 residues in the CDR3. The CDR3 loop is CATSGRDSLQETQYF. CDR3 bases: TGTGCCACCAGTGGCCGGGACAGCCTCCAAGAGACCCAGTACTTC.

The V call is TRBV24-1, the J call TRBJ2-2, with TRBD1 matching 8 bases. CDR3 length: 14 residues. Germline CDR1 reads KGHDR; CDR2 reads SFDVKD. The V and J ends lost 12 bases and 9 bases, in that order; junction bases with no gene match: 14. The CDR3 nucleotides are TGTGCCCCAAGAGGACAGGGTATCCGAAGGGAGCTGTTTTTT. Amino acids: CAPRGQGIRRELFF.